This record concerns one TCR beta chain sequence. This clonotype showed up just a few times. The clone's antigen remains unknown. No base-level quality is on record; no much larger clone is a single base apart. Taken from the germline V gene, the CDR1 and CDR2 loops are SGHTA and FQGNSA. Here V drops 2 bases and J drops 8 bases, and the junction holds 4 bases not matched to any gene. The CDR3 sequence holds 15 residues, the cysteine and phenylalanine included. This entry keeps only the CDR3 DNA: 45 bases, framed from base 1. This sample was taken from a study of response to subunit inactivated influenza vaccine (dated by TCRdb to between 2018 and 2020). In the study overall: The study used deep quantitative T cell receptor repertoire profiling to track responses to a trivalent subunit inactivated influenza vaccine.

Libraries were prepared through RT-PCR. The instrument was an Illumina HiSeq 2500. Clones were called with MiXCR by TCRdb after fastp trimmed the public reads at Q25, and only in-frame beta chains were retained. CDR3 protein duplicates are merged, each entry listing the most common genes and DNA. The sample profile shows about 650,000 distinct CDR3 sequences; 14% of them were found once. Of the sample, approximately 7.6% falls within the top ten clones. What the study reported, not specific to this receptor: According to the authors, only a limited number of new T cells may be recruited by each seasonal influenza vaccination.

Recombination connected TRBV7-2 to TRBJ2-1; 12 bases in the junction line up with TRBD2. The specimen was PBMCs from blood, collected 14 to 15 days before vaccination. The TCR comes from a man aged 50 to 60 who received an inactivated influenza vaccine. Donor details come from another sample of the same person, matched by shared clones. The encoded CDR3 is CASSLPTSGSDEQFF. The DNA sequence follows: TGTGCCAGCAGCTTACCGACTAGCGGGAGCGATGAGCAGTTCTTC.